The 10 T cell receptor beta chains presented below share a single source sample, sequenced in a study of blood T cell repertoires in COVID-19. TCRdb keeps only in-frame clones here, not all; method: immunoSEQ multiplex PCR. The sample consists of about 150,000 clones, about 85% of them appearing once. Specimen: peripheral blood. Every receptor here comes from a man aged 55-75 years with COVID-19, enrolled during active disease.

V and J are TRBV7-8 and TRBJ1-6, with 8 bases aligning to TRBD1. CDR3 size: 16 residues. Germline CDR1 is SGHVS and CDR2 is FQNEAQ. J was trimmed by 0 bases and V by 5 bases; bases with no gene match: 3. The CDR3 DNA reads TGTGCCAGCAGCCGGACAGGGAGCTCCTATAATTCACCCCTCCACTTT. Translated: CASSRTGSSYNSPLHF.

This clone has a single count. The V and J genes are TRBV24-1 and TRBJ2-5, with D tentatively TRBD1 (5 bases). Trimming shortened V by 1 base and J by 3 bases, and 11 bases separated the two germline ends. CDR1 is KGHDR and CDR2 is SFDVKD in the germline V gene. This CDR3 spans 15 amino acids. The CDR3 nucleotides read TGTGCCACCAGTGATTTACCCCCACAGGAAGAGACCCAGTACTTC. It encodes CATSDLPPQEETQYF.

Details on this clone: The junction does not match germline at one end; this may be a read error. The chain uses TRBV5-4 and TRBJ1-3, with D possibly being TRBD1 (6 bases). This CDR3 spans 18 amino acids. Germline V gives CDR1 SGHNT, CDR2 YYREEE (reference sequence). The CDR3 spells CASTLSSDRRSSGNTIYF. CDR3 DNA: TGTGCCAGCACCTTGAGTTCCGACAGGAGAAGCTCTGGAAACACCATATATTTT. The whole variable domain, remainder taken from reference TRBV5-4 and TRBJ1-3, is ETGVTQSPTHLIKTRGQQVTLRCSSQSGHNTVSWYQQALGQGPQFIFQYYREEENGRGNFPPRFSGLQFPNYSSELNVNALELDDSALYLCASTLSSDRRSSGNTIYFGEGSWLTVV.

This chain uses TRBV7-9 with TRBJ1-2; 7 bases are shared with TRBD1. CDR1 is SEHNR, CDR2 FQNEAQ, per germline (reference sequence). This CDR3 comprises 12 residues. The V gene end was trimmed by 3 bases and the J gene end by 11 bases; junction bases not matched to a gene: 6. The CDR3 DNA reads TGTGCCAGCAGCTTTGAGGGGGCCAGGTACACCTTC. Amino acids: CASSFEGARYTF.

The chain links TRBV7-8 to TRBJ2-1; TRBD1 matches at 8 bases. V trimming: 7 bases; J trimming: 8 bases; junction bases outside the gene matches: 10. Per germline, CDR1 SGHVS and CDR2 FQNEAQ. The CDR3 runs 14 residues. CDR3 sequence (DNA): TGTGCCAGCAACCGCAGGGGGCTGATCCATGAGCAGTTCTTC. It is translated as CASNRRGLIHEQFF.

Here the CDR3 DNA reads TGTGCCAGCAGCTTTCCAACTTTAGACTATGGCTACACCTTC. It codes for CASSFPTLDYGYTF. V usage is TRBV7-9 and J usage is TRBJ1-2; D is unclear. The germline V gene has CDR1 SEHNR and CDR2 FQNEAQ (reference sequence). The germline V and J ends were trimmed by 3 bases and 3 bases, with 11 bases remaining between them. The CDR3 has 14 amino acids.

CDR3: CSARVRGIQYF. As DNA, the CDR3 is TGCAGTGCTAGAGTAAGAGGCATTCAGTACTTC. The chain is built from TRBV20-1 and TRBJ2-4; D is uncertain. V lost 1 base, J lost 9 bases, and 7 bases lay in between. The CDR3 spans 11 residues. CDR1 is DFQATT and CDR2 is SNEGSKA in the germline V gene (reference sequence).

This chain links TRBV7-8 with TRBJ2-1, with D possibly being TRBD2 (6 bases). Trimming pared 3 bases from V and 7 bases from J, leaving 7 bases between. The CDR3 is 12 amino acids. Germline V gives CDR1 SGHVS, CDR2 FQNEAQ. The CDR3 sequence: CASSLTRNEQFF. For the CDR3, the DNA is TGTGCCAGCAGCTTGACTAGAAATGAGCAGTTCTTC.

This clone appeared a few times. The rearrangement links TRBV3-1 (or the pseudogene TRBV3-2) to TRBJ2-3; TRBD1 is a possible D gene (5 bases). Trimming pared 1 base from V and 6 bases from J, leaving 14 bases between. Germline V CDR1 and CDR2: LGHDT, YNNKEL (reference sequence). This CDR3 contains 15 residues. For the CDR3, the DNA is TGTGCCAGCAGCCAAGTAGACAGAAACAGTGATACGCAGTATTTT. It codes for CASSQVDRNSDTQYF.

The rearrangement joins TRBV15 to TRBJ2-1; tentative D call: TRBD2 (7 bases). Germline V CDR1 and CDR2: LNHNV, YYDKDF (reference sequence). The V and J ends lost 1 base and 5 bases respectively, with 15 bases between them. The CDR3 is made up of 16 amino acids. CDR3 DNA sequence: TGTGCCACCAGCAGAGTGGGGGGGCTAGCGGACAATGAGCAGTTCTTC. Protein sequence: CATSRVGGLADNEQFF.